This is a list of T cell receptor beta chains from one sample in a study of blood T cell repertoires in COVID-19. Some clones are missing from TCRdb's copy, which holds only in-frame ones; the method was immunoSEQ multiplex PCR. The data show over 250,000 clones, about 88% seen once. The sequenced sample consisted of peripheral blood. These receptor sequences come from a woman in her sixties with acute or convalescent COVID-19. CDR3s include the opening cysteine and the closing phenylalanine or tryptophan. Each record gives: D gene, V gene, clone size, J gene, CDR3 DNA, CDR3 protein. A D gene is named only where the DNA matches it firmly. Clone sizes are given selectively: once, few, many, or a class where the clone is expanded.

.	TRBV21-1	once	TRBJ1-5	TGTGCCAGCAGCAAAGATACAGGGGGCCCGTATAGCAATCAGCCCCAGCATTTT	CASSKDTGGPYSNQPQHF
.	TRBV19	.	TRBJ1-1	TGTGCCAGTAGTTTGGGACACCCGAACACTGAAGCTTTCTTT	CASSLGHPNTEAFF
.	TRBV19	few	TRBJ1-4	TGTGCCACCCTCCCCCAGGGAGGTGGTGAAAAACTGTTTTTT	CATLPQGGGEKLFF
.	TRBV2	.	TRBJ1-5	TGTGCCAGCACACTAGGTGTCGAGCCCCAGCATTTT	CASTLGVEPQHF
TRBD2	TRBV27	.	TRBJ2-1	TGTGCCAGCACCATAGCGGGGGCAAGCTCCTACAATGAGCAGTTCTTC	CASTIAGASSYNEQFF
TRBD2	TRBV4-3	.	TRBJ2-3	TGCGCCAGCAGCCAAGGTCGGCGGGGGGCGGGGGGGGGAGATACGCAGTATTTT	CASSQGRRGAGGGDTQYF
.	TRBV2	.	TRBJ1-5	TGTGCCAGCAGGGACACTAGCAATCAGCCCCAGCATTTT	CASRDTSNQPQHF
.	TRBV12-3/TRBV12-4	.	TRBJ2-1	TGTGCCAGCGGGCTCCACAATGAGCAGTTCTTC	CASGLHNEQFF
.	TRBV15	.	TRBJ2-7	TGTGCCACCAGCAGAGATCCAGTCTCCTACGAGCAGTACTTC	CATSRDPVSYEQYF
TRBD2	TRBV9	.	TRBJ2-5	TGTGCCAGCAGCGTATCGGGCGGGGGGGCGCAAGAGACCCAGTACTTC	CASSVSGGGAQETQYF
TRBD1	TRBV7-2	.	TRBJ1-2	TGTGCCAGCAGCTTAGGGACAGGGCACTATGGCTACACCTTC	CASSLGTGHYGYTF
TRBD1	TRBV9	.	TRBJ2-1	TGTGCCAGCAGCTCCCTGGGACAGGGGGCTGGTGAGCAGTTCTTC	CASSSLGQGAGEQFF
TRBD1	TRBV3-1/TRBV3-2	.	TRBJ2-2	TGTGCCAGCTCGGGACAGGCCCGCACCGGGGAGCTGTTTTTT	CASSGQARTGELFF
TRBD1	TRBV6-4	.	TRBJ1-4	TGTGCCAGCAGTGGCCCTAAAGACAGGGTTGAAAAACTGTTTTTT	CASSGPKDRVEKLFF
TRBD2	TRBV28	.	TRBJ2-2	TGTGCCAGCACCCGCCCAGGACTAGCGGGAGATGGCGGGGAGCTGTTTTTT	CASTRPGLAGDGGELFF
TRBD2	TRBV19	.	TRBJ2-1	TGTGCCAGTAGTATAGATCGATCTGGGACTAGCGGGAGACATGAGCAGTTCTTC	CASSIDRSGTSGRHEQFF
.	TRBV5-1	.	TRBJ1-6	TGCGCCAGCAGCTTGTCTACTAATTCACCCCTCCACTTT	CASSLSTNSPLHF
TRBD2	TRBV6-2/TRBV6-3	.	TRBJ2-7	TGTGCCAGCAGTTACTTAGCGGGAGTCGACGAGCAGTACTTC	CASSYLAGVDEQYF
.	TRBV11-3	.	TRBJ2-7	TGTGCCAGCAGTTTAAGTGGTACATACGAGCAGTACTTC	CASSLSGTYEQYF
.	TRBV4-2	.	TRBJ1-1	TGTGCCAGCAGCCAAGATCTGACAGGTTTGAACACTGAAGCTTTCTTT	CASSQDLTGLNTEAFF
TRBD2	TRBV7-6	.	TRBJ2-2	TGTGCCAGCAGCTCACTAGCGGGGGGGCCGTCCGGGGAGCTGTTTTTT	CASSSLAGGPSGELFF
TRBD1	TRBV10-1	.	TRBJ1-2	TGCGCCAGCAGGAGGGACAGGCACTATGGCTACACCTTC	CASRRDRHYGYTF
TRBD2	TRBV7-3	.	TRBJ2-7	TGTGCCAGCAGCTTGACGGGAGGGCCCAGCGAGCAGTACTTC	CASSLTGGPSEQYF
.	TRBV4-1	.	TRBJ2-1	TGCGCCAGCAGCCATGGAGACGTCGGCAATGAGCAGTTCTTC	CASSHGDVGNEQFF
.	TRBV9	.	TRBJ2-2	TGTGCCAGCAGCGGAATCCCGGGAGATACTGACACCGGGGAGCTGTTTTTT	CASSGIPGDTDTGELFF
TRBD2	TRBV3-1/TRBV3-2	.	TRBJ2-3	TGTGCCAGCAGCCGGGAGACTAGCGGGAGGCCTCCACCGCAGTATTTT	CASSRETSGRPPPQYF